The T cell receptor beta chain under discussion was sequenced for a study of shared clonotypes between healthy human individuals. The overall study: Each donor's CD4 naive and CD4 memory cells filled three plates apiece, CD8 naive two, and CD8 memory one. General observations from the study: Memory subsets had estimated richness that was generally smaller than that of naive subsets. Compared with clonotypes that all four donors shared, non-shared clonotypes had lower generation probabilities.

The table came from immunoSEQ multiplex PCR; TCRdb's copy has only in-frame clones and leaves some out. The table has a few million clones, roughly 93% seen once. In germline, CDR1 is MNHEY, CDR2 SVGAGI. This CDR3 is built from 15 residues. Trimming cost V 8 bases and J 2 bases; bases outside gene matches: 10. Turning to this clone: What it binds is not known.

Donors, without exception, were Caucasian adults residing in Nashville, Tennessee. Input material: naive CD4+ T cells from PBMCs. Subset denoted: CD45RA+ positively selected. The TCR originated in a man younger than 35 in good health. Some clones in this sample may be carry-over from other donors' samples. The chain recombines TRBV6-5 with TRBJ2-3, with 7 bases aligning to TRBD2. The CDR3 DNA sequence: TGTGCCAGCGGCCAAAGCGGGACCTCCACAGATACGCAGTATTTT. Translation: CASGQSGTSTDTQYF.